These T cell receptor beta chains were read from a single sample in a study of OX40 agonist ivuxolimab in advanced cancers. Assay: immunoSEQ multiplex PCR; the TCRdb copy retains only in-frame clones and omits some. This sample yields about 53,000 clones, of which 70% to 80% are seen a single time; roughly 1.2% belongs to the top ten. The sequences come from CD4+ or CD8+ T cells sorted from blood, collected in a trial of the OX40 agonist ivuxolimab. Source of these receptors: an adult with an advanced solid tumor such as melanoma, head and neck, liver or kidney cancer. Each CDR3 is given with its conserved first and last residue. D genes are given only for firm matches. Size is omitted from some rows. Given values are once, few, many or a class for expanded clones.

J gene	V gene	clone size	D gene	CDR3 DNA	CDR3 protein
TRBJ1-2	TRBV4-1	-	-	TGCGCCAGCAGCCCCGACAGGAGCTATGGCTACACCTTC	CASSPDRSYGYTF
TRBJ2-2	TRBV6-5	-	-	TGTGCCAGCAGTTCTTACAACACCGGGGAGCTGTTTTTT	CASSSYNTGELFF
TRBJ1-1	TRBV5-1	-	-	TGCGCCAGCAGCTTTCAGGGGAACACTGAAGCTTTCTTT	CASSFQGNTEAFF
TRBJ2-3	TRBV11-3	once	-	TGTGCCAGCAGCTTAATCACCGATTCCACAGATACGCAGTATTTT	CASSLITDSTDTQYF
TRBJ1-2	TRBV18	-	-	TGTGCCAGCTCACTTGGAGGGGGAGGCGGCTACACCTTC	CASSLGGGGGYTF
TRBJ1-2	TRBV18	-	-	TGTGCCAGCTCACCACCGGGCATTGATCGTGGCTATGGCTACACCTTC	CASSPPGIDRGYGYTF
TRBJ2-1	TRBV29-1	-	TRBD2	TGCAGCGTGCCCTCCAGCGGGAGGCACAATGAGCAGTTCTTC	CSVPSSGRHNEQFF
TRBJ1-5	TRBV6-6	-	-	TGTGCCAGCAGTTACTCGAGAGGGAGGAGAGATCAGCCCCAGCATTTT	CASSYSRGRRDQPQHF
TRBJ1-4	TRBV10-3	-	-	TGTGCCACTCGACGGGGCCAAGATAATGAAAAACTGTTTTTT	CATRRGQDNEKLFF
TRBJ2-7	TRBV10-3	once	-	TGTGCCATCAGAGGAGGCTCTACGGGCGAGCAGTACTTC	CAIRGGSTGEQYF
TRBJ2-1	TRBV28	-	-	TGTGCCAGCAGTTTGACACGGGGCAGGAAAGATGAGCAGTTCTTC	CASSLTRGRKDEQFF
TRBJ2-6	TRBV10-3	-	TRBD1	TGTGCCATCAGTCGACAGGGGTGGAGCTCTGGGGCCAACGTCCTGACTTTC	CAISRQGWSSGANVLTF
TRBJ2-7	TRBV10-3	-	-	TGTGCCATCAGTGGCGGGGACTCCTACGAGCAGTACTTC	CAISGGDSYEQYF
TRBJ2-5	TRBV7-8	few	-	TGTGCCAGCAGTAACTCGGGATTTAAAGAGACCCAGTACTTC	CASSNSGFKETQYF
TRBJ2-3	TRBV20-1	-	-	TGCAGTGCGAAAGCTTCGGATACGCAGTATTTT	CSAKASDTQYF
TRBJ1-1	TRBV29-1	few	TRBD1	TGCAGCGCAACGCAGGGGGCGCGGGGCACTGAAGCTTTCTTT	CSATQGARGTEAFF
TRBJ1-5	TRBV10-2	-	-	TGCGCCAGCAGGGCAGGTAGCAATCAGCCCCAGCATTTT	CASRAGSNQPQHF
TRBJ2-7	TRBV30	-	-	TGTGCCTGGAGTGTACAGTCCGACTCCTACGAGCAGTACTTC	CAWSVQSDSYEQYF
TRBJ1-2	TRBV11-2	-	-	TGTGCCAGCAGCTTACCTTTCCCCTTGGGCGGCTACACCTTC	CASSLPFPLGGYTF
TRBJ2-7	TRBV7-3	-	-	TGTGCCAGCAGCTTAGATCCGGGATCCTACGAGCAGTACTTC	CASSLDPGSYEQYF
TRBJ1-6	TRBV4-1	few	TRBD1	TGCGCCAGCAGCCAGGACGTTCAGGGGGCTTATTCACCCCTCCACTTT	CASSQDVQGAYSPLHF
TRBJ1-1	TRBV7-9	few	-	TGTGCCAGCAGCTTAGAAAGCGCTTACACTGAAGCTTTCTTT	CASSLESAYTEAFF
TRBJ1-5	TRBV2	-	-	TGTGCCAGCAGAATTGGGGGGAGTCAGCCCCAGCATTTT	CASRIGGSQPQHF
TRBJ2-1	TRBV9	-	-	TGTGCCAGCAGCCCTCCTTCGGGACGAGGCGCCAATGAGCAGTTCTTC	CASSPPSGRGANEQFF
TRBJ2-3	TRBV15	few	TRBD1	TGTGCCACCAGCCGGCCGGGACAGGGTATTGAGGGCACAGATACGCAGTATTTT	CATSRPGQGIEGTDTQYF
TRBJ2-3	TRBV10-3	-	-	TGTGCCATCAGTGCGGTTGCACCCACAAACACAGATACGCAGTATTTT	CAISAVAPTNTDTQYF
TRBJ2-1	TRBV27	-	-	TGTGCCAGCAGTTTGGAGGGGTCTAGAAATGAGCAGTTCTTC	CASSLEGSRNEQFF
TRBJ1-1	TRBV5-1	-	-	TGCGCCAGCAGCTTGCAGGGCATGAACACTGAAGCTTTCTTT	CASSLQGMNTEAFF
TRBJ2-3	TRBV5-8	-	-	TGTGCCAGCAGCTGGGGGAATGGCCCCCTCGCAGATACGCAGTATTTT	CASSWGNGPLADTQYF
TRBJ2-5	TRBV30	-	TRBD1	TGTGCCTTCGACAGGGAACTTATGGAGACCCAGTACTTC	CAFDRELMETQYF
TRBJ2-3	TRBV7-7	-	TRBD2	TGTGCTAGCAGCGCCACTAGCGGGACTCGAGATACGCAGTATTTT	CASSATSGTRDTQYF
TRBJ2-1	TRBV19	-	TRBD2	TGTGCCAGTAGTGCGGGGGTTCCCTACAATGAGCAGTTCTTC	CASSAGVPYNEQFF
TRBJ1-4	TRBV18	-	-	TGTGCCAGCTCACCAGGTTTAAATGAAAAACTGTTTTTT	CASSPGLNEKLFF
TRBJ1-5	TRBV28	-	-	TGTGCCAGCAGTTCAAACAGGGTGGGGGATCAGCCCCAGCATTTT	CASSSNRVGDQPQHF
TRBJ1-1	TRBV28	-	-	TGTGCCAGCAGACCTACAAGCCCTTCCACTGAAGCTTTCTTT	CASRPTSPSTEAFF